These 16 T cell receptor beta chains came from one sample sequenced in a study of tumor-infiltrating lymphocytes in primary liver carcinoma. Both RNA and DNA were isolated together from about 21-30 mg of bulk tissue that had not been sorted. From 400 to 500 ng total RNA, TCR beta cDNA was generated with a primer in the constant region. A slightly modified ARM-PCR protocol with three nested multiplex PCR rounds produced these TCR beta libraries. The first two PCR rounds used TRBV1-TRBV30 primers with a Cbeta primer, around 10 cycles each. TCRdb ran MiXCR on the multiplex PCR reads and lists one entry per CDR3 protein. The data contain 40,000 to 55,000 distinct CDR3 sequences, over 75% of them seen just once; the ten biggest clones take up approximately 24%. Sequencing was done on a sample of liver tumor tissue from sampling region 5. Subset specified: tumor region T5, tumor centre. Source of these receptors: a man aged 40-49 years with primary liver carcinoma and hepatitis B virus infection.

The chain uses TRBV6-2 or TRBV6-3 and TRBJ1-1; D possibly corresponds to TRBD1 (5 bases). From germline, CDR1 is MNHEY and CDR2 SVGEGT. The CDR3 is 16 residues long. Trimming took off 6 bases at V and 14 bases at J, with 31 bases between the two ends. In DNA form, the CDR3 reads TGTGCCAGCAGAAGGTCCGATATATGGAGGGGCGCTGAAGAATTCTTT. It translates to CASRRSDIWRGAEEFF.

The V gene is TRBV6-2 or TRBV6-3, the J gene TRBJ2-7, with a weak D call TRBD2 (6 bases). The V gene lost 10 bases and the J gene lost 3 bases, with 16 bases spanning the gap. The CDR3 length is 13 residues. CDR1 MNHEY and CDR2 SVGEGT come from the germline V gene. The CDR3 region has the DNA TGTGCCAAAAGACTACAGGAGGGCTACGAGCAGTACTTC. It codes for CAKRLQEGYEQYF.

On this clonotype: A junction boundary mismatches the germline segment, possibly from a read error. The chain couples TRBV6-6 to TRBJ2-1, with D uncertain. Germline V gene sequence: CDR1 MNHNY, CDR2 SVGAGI (reference sequence). The CDR3 extends over 12 amino acids. Here the CDR3 DNA reads TGTGCCTGCAGTTACTCGTCAGATGAGCGGTTCTTC. Its protein product is CACSYSSDERFF.

Turning to this clonotype: The conserved phenylalanine or tryptophan is not found at the CDR3 terminus, so this likely reflects a read error. This sequence joins TRBV14 and TRBJ2-1, with D possibly matching TRBD2 (5 bases). The CDR3 consists of 15 residues. Germline V gene data show CDR1 as SGHDN and CDR2 as FVKESK. The CDR3, as DNA: TGTGCGAGCAGCGCGGTAGGAGGATGCTACAATGAGCAGTTCCTC. Amino acid sequence: CASSAVGGCYNEQFL.

With regard to this clonotype: One junction end does not reproduce the germline sequence, and a read error may be involved. The gene calls are TRBV6-6 and TRBJ1-6, with TRBD1 identical over 8 bases. CDR1 and CDR2 from the germline V gene are MNHNY and SVGAGI (reference sequence). The CDR3 loop spans 13 amino acids. CDR3 region: CVSNTTGVSPLHF. CDR3 nucleotides: TGTGTCAGCAATACGACAGGGGTTTCGCCCCTCCACTTT.

This clonotype is labeled as medium-sized. This chain links TRBV29-1 with TRBJ2-7, with D uncertain. Germline V lookup: CDR1 SQVTM, CDR2 ANQGSEA. The V and J ends lost 2 bases and 5 bases respectively, with 7 bases between them. The CDR3 is 11 residues long. For the CDR3, the DNA is TGCAGCGTTGAAAAAGGTGACGAGCAGTACTTC. As protein: CSVEKGDEQYF.

V gene TRBV6-1 combines with J gene TRBJ2-3; 9 nucleotides match TRBD2. The V and J ends lost 10 bases and 4 bases, in that order; junction bases with no gene match: 15. Germline CDR1 reads MNHNS; CDR2 reads SASEGT. CDR3 length: 16 residues. The CDR3 protein is CANARSGRIPSDTQYF. DNA of the CDR3: TGTGCCAACGCTAGGAGCGGGAGGATCCCCTCAGATACGCAGTATTTT.

CDR3 nucleotide sequence: TGTGCCAGTAGTCTTCCGGGAGAGCCAAAACTGTTTTTT. Residues: CASSLPGEPKLFF. The chain has TRBV28 and TRBJ1-4; no clear D. This CDR3 is 13 amino acids long. Trimming removed 9 bases from V and 10 bases from J, with 18 bases in between. From germline, CDR1 is MDHEN and CDR2 SYDVKM. Supplemented by reference TRBV28 and TRBJ1-4, the full variable domain reads DVKVTQSSRYLVKRTGEKVFLECVQDMDHENMFWYRQDPGLGLRLIYFSYDVKMKEKGDIPEGYSVSREKKERFSLILESASTNQTSMYLCASSLPGEPKLFFGSGTQLSVL.

The chain recombines TRBV7-6 with TRBJ1-1, with D unclear. The CDR3 is 13 amino acids. V was trimmed by 1 base and J by 1 base, leaving 4 bases between them. Germline V gives CDR1 SGHVS, CDR2 FNYEAQ. In DNA, the CDR3 is TGTGCCAGCAGCTTAGAGGAGAACACTGAAGCTTTCTTT. Its translation: CASSLEENTEAFF.

As to this clonotype: The junction and the germline gene differ at one end; a read error may be behind it. The genes are TRBV11-2 and TRBJ2-3; D gene ambiguous. Germline V gives CDR1 SGHAT, CDR2 FQNNGV. The CDR3 loop spans 17 amino acids. The CDR3: CDSSLFVTDVSTDTQYF. CDR3 nucleotide sequence: TGTGACAGCAGCTTATTCGTGACCGACGTCAGCACAGATACGCAGTATTTT.

With regard to this clonotype: One junction end does not reproduce the germline sequence, and a read error may be involved. The rearrangement uses TRBV4-2 and TRBJ1-4; D remains unclear. Germline V CDR1 and CDR2: LGHNA, YNFKEQ. This CDR3 region has 14 residues. The CDR3 protein is CASTPGRTQERLLF. DNA of the CDR3: TGTGCCAGCACCCCTGGCAGGACGCAGGAAAGACTGCTTTTT.

For this clonotype: No conserved phenylalanine or tryptophan is present at the end of the CDR3, so a read error is the likely explanation. The chain employs TRBV12-3 or TRBV12-4 and TRBJ2-1; D remains unclear. This CDR3 contains 16 residues. Between the trimmed V and J ends, which lost 5 bases and 11 bases, there was a span of 25 bases. The CDR3 loop is CASSGPRRTPPDKQFS. DNA of the CDR3: TGTGCCAGCAGTGGGCCCCGGCGGACCCCTCCGGATAAGCAGTTCTCC.

On this clonotype: The junction differs from germline at one of its ends, possibly a read error. CDR3 sequence reads: CTSSRLGGKGETQYF. The CDR3 coding sequence is TGTACCAGCAGCCGCTTGGGGGGTAAGGGTGAGACCCAGTACTTC. This rearrangement joins TRBV6-6 to TRBJ2-5; maybe TRBD2 (6 bases). The length of the CDR3 is 15 residues. The germline V gene has CDR1 MNHNY and CDR2 SVGAGI (reference sequence).

This clonotype was counted once. Given a much more abundant clone one base away, this may be a read error. The chain recombines TRBV19 with TRBJ2-3; 10 bases map to TRBD2. The CDR3 extends over 16 amino acids. The germline CDR1 and CDR2 sequences are LNHDA and SQIVND (reference sequence). The CDR3 coding sequence is TGTGCCAGTAGTATAATAGCGGGAGGCGCACAAGATACGCCGTATTTT. Translation gives CASSIIAGGAQDTPYF.

This clonotype appeared a few times. One end of the junction varies from germline; a read error may be responsible. The chain employs TRBV12-3 or TRBV12-4 and TRBJ2-1; 11 bases are a match to TRBD2. This CDR3 is 14 amino acids long. The CDR3 bases are TGTGTCAGCCTCTCTAGCGGGAGGTCGGGGGAGCAGTTCTTC. It codes for CVSLSSGRSGEQFF.

Turning to this clonotype: One end of the junction varies from germline; a read error may be responsible. The chain employs TRBV6-2 or TRBV6-3 and TRBJ2-1; 8 nucleotides align to TRBD1. CDR3 length: 15 amino acids. CDR1 is MNHEY and CDR2 is SVGEGT in the germline V gene. As DNA, the CDR3 is TGTGCCAGCAGCTTACCCGACAGGGGCTACAATGAGCCGTTCTTC. As protein: CASSLPDRGYNEPFF.